Presented here are 25 T cell receptor beta chains from one specimen sequenced in a study of OX40 agonist ivuxolimab in advanced cancers. The assay was immunoSEQ multiplex PCR, and TCRdb's table has in-frame clones only and misses some. The data show roughly 80,000 clones, about 90% seen once. Sequenced material: CD4+ or CD8+ T cells sorted from blood, taken in a trial of the OX40 agonist ivuxolimab. These receptors were obtained from an adult with an advanced solid tumor such as melanoma, head and neck, liver or kidney cancer.

This clone was seen only once. The chain couples TRBV19 to TRBJ2-1, with D uncertain. The CDR3 is 13 amino acids. From germline, CDR1 is LNHDA and CDR2 SQIVND (reference sequence). V dropped 1 base and J dropped 5 bases, with 6 bases sitting between them. The CDR3 is CASSIGQNNEQFF. In DNA form, the CDR3 reads TGTGCCAGTAGTATAGGGCAGAACAATGAGCAGTTCTTC.

This chain joins TRBV7-9 and TRBJ2-2; 10 bases line up with TRBD1. Per the germline V gene, CDR1 is SEHNR and CDR2 is FQNEAQ (reference sequence). CDR3 length equals 16 residues. V shed 5 bases and J 6 bases; nucleotides not matched to a gene: 9. This chain's CDR3 is CASSVSGGQGSGELFF. The CDR3 DNA sequence: TGTGCCAGCAGCGTCTCGGGGGGACAGGGGTCCGGGGAGCTGTTTTTT.

The V call is TRBV30, the J call TRBJ1-2, with 7 bases matching TRBD1. There are 13 residues in the CDR3. The trim removed 2 bases at V and 4 bases at J, leaving 4 bases unmatched. Per the germline V gene, CDR1 is GTSNPN and CDR2 is SVGIG (reference sequence). Written as DNA, the CDR3 is TGTGCCTGGAGTCGGGACAGTCCCTATGGCTACACCTTC. This translates into CAWSRDSPYGYTF.

This sequence joins TRBV25-1 and TRBJ2-1, with 8 positions matching TRBD2. The germline gives CDR1 MGHDK, CDR2 SYGVNS. V gave up 4 bases and J gave up 10 bases; unmatched junction bases: 12. This CDR3 comprises 15 residues. Here the CDR3 reads CASSAKSGGAKEQFF. CDR3 DNA: TGTGCCAGCAGTGCTAAATCGGGGGGGGCAAAAGAGCAGTTCTTC. The full variable domain, in which reference TRBV25-1 and TRBJ2-1 provide the parts outside the CDR3, is EADIYQTPRYLVIGTGKKITLECSQTMGHDKMYWYQQDPGMELHLIHYSYGVNSTEKGDLSSESTVSRIRTEHFPLTLESARPSHTSQYLCASSAKSGGAKEQFFGPGTRLTVL.

The chain recombines TRBV7-9 with TRBJ1-4; D remains unclear. The CDR3 covers 12 residues. CDR1 is SEHNR, CDR2 FQNEAQ, per germline (reference sequence). Trimming shortened V by 4 bases and J by 5 bases, and 5 bases separated the two germline ends. The CDR3 loop reads CASSWENEKLFF. The CDR3 bases are TGTGCCAGCAGCTGGGAAAATGAAAAACTGTTTTTT.

This clone has only one observation. The V call is TRBV11-2, the J call TRBJ2-3, with TRBD2 as a possible D gene (5 bases). CDR1 and CDR2 from the germline V gene are SGHAT and FQNNGV. The CDR3 covers 13 residues. Trimming took 1 base from V and 3 from J, leaving 5 bases between them. CDR3 protein: CASSLGGTDTQYF. CDR3 DNA: TGTGCCAGCAGCTTAGGCGGGACAGATACGCAGTATTTT.

This clone has a single count. The rearrangement joins TRBV7-2 to TRBJ2-5; tentative D call: TRBD1 (6 bases). CDR1 is SGHTA, CDR2 FQGNSA, per germline. The length of the CDR3 is 14 residues. Trimming stripped 8 bases from V and 2 bases from J, with 15 bases between. This CDR3 reads CASDQGLKQETQYF. In DNA form, the CDR3 reads TGTGCCAGCGACCAGGGGCTTAAACAAGAGACCCAGTACTTC.

The rearrangement links TRBV21-1 to TRBJ2-1. TRBV21-1 is a pseudogene. CDR3 size: 9 residues. The CDR3 loop is CASSNEQFF. In DNA, the CDR3 is TGTGCCAGCAGCAATGAGCAGTTCTTC.

This chain links TRBV5-1 with TRBJ1-1; D not certain. The CDR3 has 14 amino acids. Trimming took off 0 bases at V and 4 bases at J, with 10 bases between the two ends. The germline V gene encodes CDR1 SGHRS and CDR2 YFSETQ. This CDR3 reads CASSLDLAGTEAFF. The CDR3 bases are TGCGCCAGCAGCTTGGACCTCGCGGGCACTGAAGCTTTCTTT.

This clone appeared once. For the CDR3, the DNA is TGCAGCGTAGGAGAACGGACAGGGGGCGAGCAGTACTTC. Translation gives CSVGERTGGEQYF. The gene calls are TRBV29-1 and TRBJ2-7, with 10 bases that match TRBD1. Trimming cost V 6 bases and J 6 bases; bases outside gene matches: 8. CDR1 is SQVTM, CDR2 ANQGSEA, per germline. This CDR3 is built from 13 residues.

V and J are TRBV5-4 and TRBJ1-5; D might be TRBD1 (5 bases). This CDR3 is built from 13 residues. CDR1 and CDR2 from the germline V gene are SGHNT and YYREEE (reference sequence). Trimming took 0 bases from V and 9 from J, leaving 10 bases between them. This CDR3 reads CASSLGGARPQHF. The CDR3 nucleotides read TGTGCCAGCAGCTTGGGAGGGGCGAGGCCCCAGCATTTT. The whole variable domain, remainder taken from reference TRBV5-4 and TRBJ1-5, is ETGVTQSPTHLIKTRGQQVTLRCSSQSGHNTVSWYQQALGQGPQFIFQYYREEENGRGNFPPRFSGLQFPNYSSELNVNALELDDSALYLCASSLGGARPQHFGDGTRLSIL.

This chain joins TRBV5-6 and TRBJ2-6, with 9 bases identical to TRBD1. The CDR3 is 18 amino acids. Germline values: CDR1 SGHDT, CDR2 YYEEEE. J was trimmed by 0 bases and V by 6 bases; bases with no gene match: 10. The CDR3 sequence: CASTLEGTGYSGANVLTF. The DNA for the CDR3 is TGTGCCAGCACCCTTGAAGGGACAGGGTACTCTGGGGCCAACGTCCTGACTTTC.

This chain joins TRBV7-2 and TRBJ2-7; TRBD1 might be the D (7 bases). V was trimmed by 2 bases and J by 3 bases, leaving 20 bases between them. The CDR3 has 17 residues. The germline gives CDR1 SGHTA, CDR2 FQGNSA. The CDR3 is CASSLNSGGMVNYEQYF. As DNA, the CDR3 is TGTGCCAGCAGCTTAAATTCAGGGGGGATGGTTAACTACGAGCAGTACTTC. The complete variable domain, with remaining parts taken from reference TRBV7-2 and TRBJ2-7, reads GAGVSQSPSNKVTEKGKDVELRCDPISGHTALYWYRQSLGQGLEFLIYFQGNSAPDKSGLPSDRFSAERTGGSVSTLTIQRTQQEDSAVYLCASSLNSGGMVNYEQYFGPGTRLTVT.

The rearrangement links TRBV29-1 to TRBJ1-1; D is ambiguous. The CDR3 runs 13 residues. V dropped 0 bases and J dropped 10 bases, with 15 bases sitting between them. The germline CDR1 and CDR2 sequences are SQVTM and ANQGSEA. CDR3 residues: CSVEEFDSLRAFF. The CDR3 nucleotides are TGCAGCGTTGAAGAGTTTGACTCTCTAAGAGCTTTCTTT.

The chain combines TRBV6-4 with TRBJ2-5, with D possibly being TRBD2 (5 bases). V was clipped by 6 bases and J by 5 bases, with 19 bases between them. Germline V CDR1 and CDR2: MRHNA, SNTAGT. The CDR3 runs 15 residues. DNA of the CDR3: TGTGCCAGCAGCTCGGAGACTCCGAGAGGGGAGACCCAGTACTTC. Its translation: CASSSETPRGETQYF.

In its sample, this clone was seen once. V gene TRBV7-2 combines with J gene TRBJ1-5; D may be TRBD1 (6 bases). V gave up 2 bases and J gave up 5 bases, with 10 bases separating them. This CDR3 has 14 residues. Germline CDR1 is SGHTA and CDR2 is FQGNSA. The CDR3, as DNA: TGTGCCAGCAGCTTATGGGGGCGGGATCAGCCCCAGCATTTT. Its translation: CASSLWGRDQPQHF.

The chain has TRBV6-5 and TRBJ2-2; 7 bases are shared with TRBD2. Germline CDR1 reads MNHEY; CDR2 reads SVGAGI. The CDR3 covers 13 residues. V shed 7 bases and J 2 bases; nucleotides not matched to a gene: 1. CDR3 in DNA: TGTGCCAGCACGGGGGGTAACACCGGGGAGCTGTTTTTT. It translates to CASTGGNTGELFF.

The rearrangement joins TRBV19 to TRBJ1-5; TRBD1 is a possible D gene (6 bases). Germline V lookup: CDR1 LNHDA, CDR2 SQIVND (reference sequence). V gave up 3 bases and J gave up 0 bases, with 18 bases separating them. The CDR3 has 18 amino acids. The CDR3 here is CASSIGGPDVSSNQPQHF. The CDR3 DNA sequence: TGTGCCAGTAGTATTGGGGGGCCCGACGTGTCTAGCAATCAGCCCCAGCATTTT.

This chain uses TRBV19 with TRBJ2-1, with a tentative D call TRBD2 (6 bases). The CDR3 covers 16 residues. The V end was cut by 1 base, the J end by 13 bases, with 23 bases between. CDR1 is LNHDA and CDR2 is SQIVND in the germline V gene (reference sequence). The CDR3 coding sequence is TGTGCCAGTAGTATAGTGGAGGGAGTCCATTCCAGAACACAGTTCTTC. Amino acids: CASSIVEGVHSRTQFF.

The chain couples TRBV7-2 to TRBJ2-7, with 9 bases lining up with TRBD1. V shed 5 bases, J shed 3 bases, and the junction held 8 bases outside the gene matches. This CDR3 contains 15 residues. CDR1 is SGHTA and CDR2 is FQGNSA in the germline V gene. CDR3 sequence (DNA): TGTGCCAGCAGCCCAGGGACAGGGATAAACTACGAGCAGTACTTC. Its translation is CASSPGTGINYEQYF.

The V gene is TRBV19, the J gene TRBJ2-3, with a tentative D call TRBD2 (5 bases). The V gene's germline CDR1 is LNHDA and CDR2 SQIVND (reference sequence). The CDR3 consists of 12 residues. V dropped 7 bases and J dropped 2 bases, with 7 bases sitting between them. CDR3 DNA sequence: TGTGCCAGTAATCGGGACACAGATACGCAGTATTTT. Residues: CASNRDTDTQYF. The variable domain in full, completed from reference TRBV19 and TRBJ2-3, reads DGGITQSPKYLFRKEGQNVTLSCEQNLNHDAMYWYRQDPGQGLRLIYYSQIVNDFQKGDIAEGYSVSREKKESFPLTVTSAQKNPTAFYLCASNRDTDTQYFGPGTRLTVL.

The chain combines TRBV7-8 with TRBJ1-1; D gene unclear. From germline, CDR1 is SGHVS and CDR2 FQNEAQ. This CDR3 region has 17 residues. V was pared by 4 bases and J by 4 bases, with 22 bases between. The CDR3 DNA reads as TGTGCCAGCAGCTCGCCTCAAACAGCTGGGTACACCACTGAAGCTTTCTTT. Amino acids: CASSSPQTAGYTTEAFF.

For the CDR3, the DNA is TGCGCCAGCAGCCAAGGGGCCCAGAGCAATCAGCCCCAGCATTTT. This translates into CASSQGAQSNQPQHF. This rearrangement joins TRBV4-1 to TRBJ1-5; no definite D call. Germline loops: CDR1 MGHRA, CDR2 YSYEKL. V lost 1 base and J 1 base, leaving 8 bases between the germline ends. This CDR3 spans 15 amino acids.

This clone was picked up a small number of times. The chain couples TRBV7-9 to TRBJ2-1; the D gene is possibly TRBD2 (7 bases). Trimming left V 4 bases short and J 2 bases short, with 15 bases between. Per germline, CDR1 SEHNR and CDR2 FQNEAQ (reference sequence). This CDR3 has 16 residues. CDR3: CASSSLQGGPYNEQFF. CDR3 DNA: TGTGCCAGCAGCTCCCTACAGGGAGGGCCCTACAATGAGCAGTTCTTC.

Of note for this clone: The missing conserved phenylalanine or tryptophan at the end of this CDR3 makes a read error likely. The DNA is left out, because the CDR3 cannot be placed on it with certainty; the CDR3 is given as TCRdb lists it. V usage is TRBV7-9 and J usage is TRBJ2-7; no check of the table's D call, TRBD1, against the DNA was made. A total of 13 residues make up the CDR3, ends included. CDR1 is SEHNR, CDR2 FQNEAQ, per germline (reference sequence). The CDR3 spells CASSLAGTPTTYL.